The rows below give T cell receptor beta chains drawn from one sample of a study of cytomegalovirus exposure and HLA in healthy donors. Some clones are missing from TCRdb's copy, which holds only in-frame ones; the method was immunoSEQ multiplex PCR. This sample has 100,000 or so clones, with 12% to 15% found just once. The sequencing input was PBMCs. The receptors originated from a female donor in good health and CMV-seronegative. Each CDR3 is given with its conserved first and last residue. A D gene is named only where the DNA matches it firmly. Clone size is stated in some rows and not others, as once, few, many or a class when expanded.

TRBJ2-7	TRBV4-3	-	-	TGCGCCAGCAGCCAAGATCAGGGCTTCTACGAGCAGTACTTC	CASSQDQGFYEQYF
TRBJ1-1	TRBV6-5	-	-	TGTGCCAGCAGTTTCTACAGGGAAACCACTGAAGCTTTCTTT	CASSFYRETTEAFF
TRBJ2-5	TRBV9	TRBD2	few	TGTGCCAGCAGCGCCGCCCGAGGACTAGCGGGAGAAGAGACCCAGTACTTC	CASSAARGLAGEETQYF
TRBJ2-7	TRBV28	-	few	TGTGCCAGCTGGGAGACAGGAACCTACGAGCAGTACTTC	CASWETGTYEQYF
TRBJ2-1	TRBV5-4	TRBD2	few	TGTGCCAGCAGTTTGACTAGCGGGAACAATGAGCAGTTCTTC	CASSLTSGNNEQFF
TRBJ1-5	TRBV19	-	once	TGTGCCAGTAGTATGGTAGGGGGTCAGCCCCAGCATTTT	CASSMVGGQPQHF
TRBJ1-6	TRBV6-1	TRBD1	few	TGTGCCAGCAGTAATGGACAGGTTTCTAATTCACCCCTCCACTTT	CASSNGQVSNSPLHF
TRBJ2-7	TRBV6-1	-	-	TGTGCCAGCAGTGAATTGGGCGGGACGGGCGAGCAGTACTTC	CASSELGGTGEQYF
TRBJ2-3	TRBV5-1	TRBD2	-	TGCGCCAGCTTTAGCGGGGGGGGTACAGATACGCAGTATTTT	CASFSGGGTDTQYF
TRBJ1-1	TRBV10-3	-	few	TGTGCCATCAGTGAGTCGATCGGGGATCCGAACACTGAAGCTTTCTTT	CAISESIGDPNTEAFF
TRBJ2-7	TRBV4-2	TRBD2	few	TGTGCCAGCAGCCAAATAGCGGGAGGGAGCGACGAGCAGTACTTC	CASSQIAGGSDEQYF
TRBJ2-1	TRBV6-6	TRBD2	-	TGTGCCAGCAGCCCGGGACTAGCGGGGGTCTACAATGAGCAGTTCTTC	CASSPGLAGVYNEQFF
TRBJ2-1	TRBV5-1	TRBD1	-	TGCGCCAGCAGCTTGGCTGAGGGGGCAGGCTACAATGAGCAGTTCTTC	CASSLAEGAGYNEQFF
TRBJ2-5	TRBV28	TRBD2	-	TGTGCCAGCAGTTCCAGCGGGAGGGCCCAAGAGACCCAGTACTTC	CASSSSGRAQETQYF
TRBJ2-1	TRBV4-2	TRBD2	few	TGTGCCAGCAGCCAAGAGGGACTAGCGGGAGGCCCGGGGGAGCAGTTCTTC	CASSQEGLAGGPGEQFF
TRBJ2-7	TRBV28	-	few	TGTGCCAGCAGGTCCGGGTTGTCCGAGCAGTACTTC	CASRSGLSEQYF
TRBJ1-3	TRBV30	-	few	TGTGCCTGGAATTACGGTGGAAACACCATATATTTT	CAWNYGGNTIYF
TRBJ2-2	TRBV5-1	-	few	TGCGCCAGCAGCTCAGGGCCCAACACCGGGGAGCTGTTTTTT	CASSSGPNTGELFF